This entry is about one T cell receptor beta chain. The antigen is not known. The germline V gene encodes CDR1 LGHNA and CDR2 YSLEER. CDR3 length: 13 amino acids. Trimming left V 4 bases short and J 1 base short, with 8 bases between. This entry is derived from a study of a mutant IDH1 vaccine in newly diagnosed glioma. Using immunoSEQ multiplex PCR, the repertoire was profiled, and TCRdb retains in-frame clones only, with some absent. The sample holds some 40,000 clones, around 81% seen once. Sample time point: week 23, last vaccination. Alongside topical imiquimod, each dose of vaccine comprised 300 ug of mutant IDH1 20-mer peptide.

The clonotype comes from a middle-aged man with glioma. Here the sequenced sample was PBMCs, taken from a glioma patient whose treatment included an IDH1 peptide vaccine. The chain carries TRBV4-3 and TRBJ2-7; no reliable D call. The CDR3: CASSRSRSYEQYF. As DNA, the CDR3 is TGCGCCAGCAGCCGCAGCCGGTCCTACGAGCAGTACTTC.